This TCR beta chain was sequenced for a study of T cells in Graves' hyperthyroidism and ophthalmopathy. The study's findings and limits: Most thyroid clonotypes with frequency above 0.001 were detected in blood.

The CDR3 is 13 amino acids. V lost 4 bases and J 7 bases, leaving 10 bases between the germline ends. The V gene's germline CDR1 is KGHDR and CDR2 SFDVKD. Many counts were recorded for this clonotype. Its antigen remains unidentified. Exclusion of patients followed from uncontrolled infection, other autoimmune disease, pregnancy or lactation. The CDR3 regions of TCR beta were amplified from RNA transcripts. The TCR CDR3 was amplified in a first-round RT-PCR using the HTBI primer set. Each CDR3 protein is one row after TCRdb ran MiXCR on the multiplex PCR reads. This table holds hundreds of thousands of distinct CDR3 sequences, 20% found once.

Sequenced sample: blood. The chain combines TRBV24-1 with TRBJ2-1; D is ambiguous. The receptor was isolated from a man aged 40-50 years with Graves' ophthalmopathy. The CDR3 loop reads CATSDPLLNEQFF. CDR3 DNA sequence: TGTGCCACCAGTGACCCCCTCCTTAATGAGCAGTTCTTC.